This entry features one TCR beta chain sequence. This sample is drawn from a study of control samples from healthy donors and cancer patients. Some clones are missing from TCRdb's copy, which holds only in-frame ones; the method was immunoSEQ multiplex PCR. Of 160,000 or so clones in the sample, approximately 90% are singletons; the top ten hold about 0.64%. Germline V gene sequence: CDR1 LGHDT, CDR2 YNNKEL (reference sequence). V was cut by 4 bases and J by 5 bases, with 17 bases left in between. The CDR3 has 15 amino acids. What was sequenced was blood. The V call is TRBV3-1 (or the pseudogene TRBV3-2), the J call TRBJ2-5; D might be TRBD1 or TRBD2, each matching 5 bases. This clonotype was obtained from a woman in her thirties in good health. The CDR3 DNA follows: TGTGCCAGCAGCCTCGACAGCCGAGCGGTCGAGACCCAGTACTTC. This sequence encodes CASSLDSRAVETQYF.